These 2 T cell receptor beta chains were all obtained from the same sample, sequenced in a study of cytomegalovirus exposure and HLA in healthy donors. A multiplex PCR was run with 60 Vbeta primers and 13 Jbeta primers. The table came from immunoSEQ multiplex PCR; TCRdb's copy has only in-frame clones and leaves some out. The repertoire holds more than 150,000 clones, with approximately 80% as singletons. Material: PBMCs. The receptors were sampled from a woman aged 25 to 39 in good health and CMV-seropositive.

The rearrangement links TRBV6-1 to TRBJ2-5, with D tentatively TRBD2 (5 bases). Trimming removed 2 bases from V and 5 bases from J, with 9 bases in between. The CDR3 runs 13 residues. Germline assignment: CDR1 MNHNS and CDR2 SASEGT. The chain's CDR3 is CASSETGKETQYF. CDR3 bases: TGTGCCAGCAGTGAAACGGGGAAGGAGACCCAGTACTTC.

This chain joins TRBV5-1 and TRBJ2-1; 8 bases align to TRBD2. The CDR3 sequence is 17 residues long. Germline lookup yields CDR1 SGHRS and CDR2 YFSETQ. V trimming: 1 base; J trimming: 9 bases; junction bases outside the gene matches: 15. In DNA, the CDR3 is TGCGCCAGCAGCTTGATTGGGGGGACTAGAGGATGGGGTGAGCAGTTCTTC. As protein: CASSLIGGTRGWGEQFF.